Listed below are T cell receptor beta chains from one sample, sequenced in a study of spatial heterogeneity in lung cancer. TCRdb processed the 5' RACE reads anew with MiXCR; each CDR3 protein has one entry. The table includes over 15,000 distinct CDR3 sequences, under 20% detected once. The sample was PBMCs, taken at follow-up. Receptors were obtained from a male donor with early-stage non-small cell lung cancer. The CDR3 runs from the conserved cysteine through the conserved F or W. D genes are given only for firm matches. Rows give clone size only sometimes, using once, few, many, or a class for an expanded clone.

CDR3: CASSPPGETNEKLFF
DNA: TGTGCCAGCAGCCCGCCAGGGGAAACTAATGAAAAACTGTTTTTT
J: TRBJ1-4
size: medium-sized
V: TRBV9
D: -

CDR3: CASSTGLSTDTQYF
DNA: TGTGCCAGCAGCACCGGACTAAGCACAGATACGCAGTATTTT
J: TRBJ2-3
size: few
V: TRBV7-9
D: -

CDR3: CASSIGQETDTQYF
DNA: TGCGCCAGCAGCATCGGACAGGAAACAGATACGCAGTATTTT
J: TRBJ2-3
size: -
V: TRBV5-1
D: TRBD1

CDR3: CASSLDNVGTEAFF
DNA: TGTGCCAGCAGCTTAGATAACGTTGGGACTGAAGCTTTCTTT
J: TRBJ1-1
size: many
V: TRBV11-2
D: -

CDR3: CASTKPGLGSYEQYF
DNA: TGTGCCAGCACTAAACCGGGACTAGGCTCCTACGAGCAGTACTTC
J: TRBJ2-7
size: few
V: TRBV6-5
D: TRBD2

CDR3: CASSADGTEAFF
DNA: TGTGCCAGCAGCGCGGATGGGACTGAAGCTTTCTTT
J: TRBJ1-1
size: -
V: TRBV7-9
D: -

CDR3: CASSEATDTQYF
DNA: TGTGCCAGCAGTGAAGCCACAGATACGCAGTATTTT
J: TRBJ2-3
size: many
V: TRBV2
D: -

CDR3: CASSSLAGGQETQYF
DNA: TGTGCCAGCAGCTCTTTAGCGGGGGGACAAGAGACCCAGTACTTC
J: TRBJ2-5
size: many
V: TRBV7-2
D: TRBD2

CDR3: CASSPGALLGYTF
DNA: TGTGCCAGCAGTCCCGGGGCCCTGCTAGGCTACACCTTC
J: TRBJ1-2
size: -
V: TRBV12-3/TRBV12-4
D: -

CDR3: CASSSGLAMKKYGYTF
DNA: TGCGCCAGCAGCTCCGGCTTAGCCATGAAAAAGTATGGCTACACCTTC
J: TRBJ1-2
size: many
V: TRBV5-1
D: -

CDR3: CASQGRREETQYF
DNA: TGTGCCAGCCAAGGGCGTAGGGAAGAGACCCAGTACTTC
J: TRBJ2-5
size: -
V: TRBV12-3/TRBV12-4
D: -

CDR3: CASSPTGGETQYF
DNA: TGTGCCAGCAGCCCCACGGGGGGAGAGACCCAGTACTTC
J: TRBJ2-5
size: few
V: TRBV9
D: TRBD2

CDR3: CASSSETPDTQYF
DNA: TGTGCCAGCAGTTCCGAAACACCAGATACGCAGTATTTT
J: TRBJ2-3
size: -
V: TRBV12-3/TRBV12-4
D: -

CDR3: CASSLLKRLLNEQFF
DNA: TGTGCCAGCAGCCTACTTAAACGCCTTTTAAATGAGCAGTTCTTC
J: TRBJ2-1
size: many
V: TRBV11-2
D: -

CDR3: CASSTLIYTEAFF
DNA: TGTGCCAGCAGTACCCTCATCTACACTGAAGCTTTCTTT
J: TRBJ1-1
size: -
V: TRBV6-1
D: -

CDR3: CASRAVATNEKLFF
DNA: TGTGCCAGCAGGGCGGTCGCAACTAATGAAAAACTGTTTTTT
J: TRBJ1-4
size: -
V: TRBV11-3
D: -

CDR3: CASSLGGGNQPQHF
DNA: TGTGCCAGCAGCTTGGGAGGTGGCAATCAGCCCCAGCATTTT
J: TRBJ1-5
size: -
V: TRBV7-2
D: -

CDR3: CASSLGAPRFNEKLFF
DNA: TGTGCCAGCAGTCTCGGGGCTCCCCGGTTTAATGAAAAACTGTTTTTT
J: TRBJ1-4
size: few
V: TRBV7-9
D: -

CDR3: CASSQTGTGNTEAFF
DNA: TGCGCCAGCAGCCAAACGGGGACAGGGAACACTGAAGCTTTCTTT
J: TRBJ1-1
size: -
V: TRBV4-1
D: TRBD1

CDR3: CASNLGVTDTEAFF
DNA: TGTGCCAGCAACCTAGGGGTAACGGACACTGAAGCTTTCTTT
J: TRBJ1-1
size: many
V: TRBV9
D: -

CDR3: CASSVSPLVGELFF
DNA: TGTGCCAGCAGCGTCTCTCCTCTTGTCGGGGAGCTGTTTTTT
J: TRBJ2-2
size: many
V: TRBV9
D: -

CDR3: CAITNLGTEAFF
DNA: TGTGCCATCACTAATCTCGGCACTGAAGCTTTCTTT
J: TRBJ1-1
size: few
V: TRBV10-3
D: -

CDR3: CATSRNGQGATFF
DNA: TGTGCCACCAGCAGAAACGGACAGGGAGCGACTTTCTTT
J: TRBJ1-1
size: few
V: TRBV15
D: TRBD1

CDR3: CASSEPGQGTEAFF
DNA: TGTGCCAGCAGCGAACCGGGACAGGGTACTGAAGCTTTCTTT
J: TRBJ1-1
size: many
V: TRBV7-9
D: TRBD1

CDR3: CASSLVTGITEAFF
DNA: TGTGCCAGCAGCTTAGTAACAGGCATCACTGAAGCTTTCTTT
J: TRBJ1-1
size: few
V: TRBV7-9
D: -

CDR3: CSARDPRLATNEQYF
DNA: TGCAGTGCTAGAGACCCGCGGCTAGCGACGAACGAGCAGTACTTC
J: TRBJ2-7
size: medium-sized
V: TRBV20-1
D: -

CDR3: CASSLAGSGGPMDTQYF
DNA: TGTGCCAGCAGCTTGGCTGGTAGCGGGGGGCCCATGGATACGCAGTATTTT
J: TRBJ2-3
size: few
V: TRBV5-8
D: TRBD2

CDR3: CASRSGTGGSEQFF
DNA: TGTGCCAGCAGGTCCGGGACAGGGGGCAGTGAGCAGTTCTTC
J: TRBJ2-1
size: many
V: TRBV5-4
D: TRBD1

CDR3: CSARDLTGPDTQYF
DNA: TGCAGTGCTAGAGATCTGACAGGGCCAGATACGCAGTATTTT
J: TRBJ2-3
size: -
V: TRBV20-1
D: TRBD1

CDR3: CASSWAGPSQEQYF
DNA: TGCGCCAGCAGCTGGGCCGGACCTAGTCAGGAGCAGTACTTC
J: TRBJ2-7
size: many
V: TRBV5-1
D: -

CDR3: CAGSSRLAGAYNEQFF
DNA: TGTGCCGGCAGCTCCAGACTAGCGGGGGCTTACAATGAGCAGTTCTTC
J: TRBJ2-1
size: -
V: TRBV11-2
D: TRBD2

CDR3: CASSLVGDGQETQYF
DNA: TGTGCCAGCAGCTTAGTGGGGGACGGCCAAGAGACCCAGTACTTC
J: TRBJ2-5
size: few
V: TRBV7-3
D: -

CDR3: CASSRGPTYEQYF
DNA: TGTGCCAGCAGCCGGGGACCGACCTACGAGCAGTACTTC
J: TRBJ2-7
size: medium-sized
V: TRBV9
D: -

CDR3: CASSYEGAGGGELFF
DNA: TGTGCCAGCAGTTACGAGGGGGCCGGCGGTGGGGAGCTGTTTTTT
J: TRBJ2-2
size: -
V: TRBV6-2/TRBV6-3
D: TRBD1

CDR3: CASPGQPNTGELFF
DNA: TGTGCCAGCCCTGGACAGCCTAACACCGGGGAGCTGTTTTTT
J: TRBJ2-2
size: many
V: TRBV12-3/TRBV12-4
D: -

CDR3: CAISEVRVEKLFF
DNA: TGTGCCATCAGTGAGGTCAGGGTTGAAAAACTGTTTTTT
J: TRBJ1-4
size: medium-sized
V: TRBV10-3
D: -

CDR3: CASSQDPGDRAIYEQYF
DNA: TGCGCCAGCAGCCAAGATCCCGGCGACAGGGCGATCTACGAGCAGTACTTC
J: TRBJ2-7
size: medium-sized
V: TRBV4-1
D: TRBD1

CDR3: CASSKLNTGELFF
DNA: TGTGCCAGCAGCAAATTGAACACCGGGGAGCTGTTTTTT
J: TRBJ2-2
size: many
V: TRBV7-9
D: -

CDR3: CASSMGRGPETQYF
DNA: TGTGCCAGTAGTATGGGCAGGGGTCCCGAGACCCAGTACTTC
J: TRBJ2-5
size: -
V: TRBV19
D: -

CDR3: CASSLVGFEQYF
DNA: TGTGCCAGCAGCTTAGTCGGGTTCGAGCAGTACTTC
J: TRBJ2-7
size: many
V: TRBV11-2
D: -

CDR3: CASTLDGSSYEQYF
DNA: TGTGCCAGCACGTTGGACGGCAGCTCCTACGAGCAGTACTTC
J: TRBJ2-7
size: -
V: TRBV27
D: -

CDR3: CASRETATDTQYF
DNA: TGTGCCAGCAGAGAAACTGCGACAGATACGCAGTATTTT
J: TRBJ2-3
size: -
V: TRBV7-9
D: -

CDR3: CASSPTAYGYTF
DNA: TGTGCCAGCTCACCGACGGCATATGGCTACACCTTC
J: TRBJ1-2
size: many
V: TRBV18
D: -

CDR3: CASSPPEFGELFF
DNA: TGTGCCAGCTCACCACCCGAGTTCGGGGAGCTGTTTTTT
J: TRBJ2-2
size: many
V: TRBV18
D: -

CDR3: CASKRVAGGHEQFF
DNA: TGTGCCAGCAAGCGGGTAGCGGGGGGTCATGAGCAGTTCTTC
J: TRBJ2-1
size: -
V: TRBV6-1
D: TRBD2

CDR3: CSVEHDRPTHF
DNA: TGCAGCGTTGAACACGACAGGCCAACGCATTTT
J: TRBJ2-3
size: many
V: TRBV29-1
D: -